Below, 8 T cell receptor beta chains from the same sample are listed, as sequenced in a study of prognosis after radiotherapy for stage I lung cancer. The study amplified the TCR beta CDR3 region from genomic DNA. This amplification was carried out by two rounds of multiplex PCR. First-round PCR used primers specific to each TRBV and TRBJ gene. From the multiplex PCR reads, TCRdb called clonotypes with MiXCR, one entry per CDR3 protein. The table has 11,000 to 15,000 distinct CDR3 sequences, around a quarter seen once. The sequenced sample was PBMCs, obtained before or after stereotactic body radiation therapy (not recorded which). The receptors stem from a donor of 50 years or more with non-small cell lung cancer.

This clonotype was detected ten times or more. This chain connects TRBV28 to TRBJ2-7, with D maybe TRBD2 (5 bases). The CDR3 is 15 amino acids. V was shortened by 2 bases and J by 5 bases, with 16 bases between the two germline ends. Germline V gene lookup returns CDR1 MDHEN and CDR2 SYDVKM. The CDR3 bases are TGTGCCAGCAGTTTAGCCTCCTTGAGGGCCCACGAGCAGTACTTC. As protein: CASSLASLRAHEQYF. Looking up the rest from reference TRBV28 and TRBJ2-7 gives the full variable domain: DVKVTQSSRYLVKRTGEKVFLECVQDMDHENMFWYRQDPGLGLRLIYFSYDVKMKEKGDIPEGYSVSREKKERFSLILESASTNQTSMYLCASSLASLRAHEQYFGPGTRLTVT.

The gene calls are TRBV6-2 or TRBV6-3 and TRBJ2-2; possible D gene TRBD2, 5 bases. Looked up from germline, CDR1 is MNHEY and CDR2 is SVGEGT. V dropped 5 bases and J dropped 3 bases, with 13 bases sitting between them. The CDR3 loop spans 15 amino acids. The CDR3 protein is CASSVFGMDTGELFF. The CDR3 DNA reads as TGTGCCAGCAGTGTTTTCGGGATGGACACCGGGGAGCTGTTTTTT.

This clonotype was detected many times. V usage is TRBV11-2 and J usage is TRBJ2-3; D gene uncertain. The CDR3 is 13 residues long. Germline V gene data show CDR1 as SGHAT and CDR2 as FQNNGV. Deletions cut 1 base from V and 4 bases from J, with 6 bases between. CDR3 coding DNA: TGTGCCAGCAGCTTAGGGTCCCCAGATACGCAGTATTTT. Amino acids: CASSLGSPDTQYF.

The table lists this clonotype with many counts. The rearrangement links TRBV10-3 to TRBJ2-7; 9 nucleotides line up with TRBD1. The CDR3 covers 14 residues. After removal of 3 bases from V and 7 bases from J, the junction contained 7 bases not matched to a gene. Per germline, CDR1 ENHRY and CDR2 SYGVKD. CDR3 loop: CAISDGDRVEEQYF. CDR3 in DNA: TGTGCCATCAGTGATGGGGACAGGGTGGAGGAGCAGTACTTC.

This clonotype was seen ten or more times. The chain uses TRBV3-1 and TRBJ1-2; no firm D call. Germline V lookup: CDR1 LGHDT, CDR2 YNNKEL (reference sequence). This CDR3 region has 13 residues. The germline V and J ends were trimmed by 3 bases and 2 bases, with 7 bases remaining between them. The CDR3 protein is CASSQSQNYGYTF. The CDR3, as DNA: TGTGCCAGCAGCCAGTCACAGAACTATGGCTACACCTTC.

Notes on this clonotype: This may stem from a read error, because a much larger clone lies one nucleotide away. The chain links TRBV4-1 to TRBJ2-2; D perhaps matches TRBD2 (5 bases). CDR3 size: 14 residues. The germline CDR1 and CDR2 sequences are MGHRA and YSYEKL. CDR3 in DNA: TGCGCCAGCAGCCAAGAGGCGAGTCCCGGGGAGCTGCTTTTT. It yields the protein CASSQEASPGELLF.

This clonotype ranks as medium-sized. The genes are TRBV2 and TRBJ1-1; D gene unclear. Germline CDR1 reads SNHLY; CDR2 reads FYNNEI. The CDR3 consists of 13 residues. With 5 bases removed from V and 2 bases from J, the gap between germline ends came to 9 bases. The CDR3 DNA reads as TGTGCCAGCAGTCTGAACAGAAACACTGAAGCTTTCTTT. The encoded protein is CASSLNRNTEAFF.

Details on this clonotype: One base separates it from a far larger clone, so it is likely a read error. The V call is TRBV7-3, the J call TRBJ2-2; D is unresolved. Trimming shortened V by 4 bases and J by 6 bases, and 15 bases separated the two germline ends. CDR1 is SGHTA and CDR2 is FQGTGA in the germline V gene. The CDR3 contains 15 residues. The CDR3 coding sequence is TGTGCCAGCAGCTCCCCAACCACGAGCTCCGGGGAGCTGTTTTTT. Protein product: CASSSPTTSSGELFF.